This T cell receptor beta chain was captured in a study of shared clonotypes between healthy human individuals (dated by TCRdb to about 2020). Concerning the study at large: Three men and a couple of women, aged 18 to 49 years, made up the cohort. Per donor, three plates each were used for CD4 naive and CD4 memory, two for CD8 naive, and one for CD8 memory. The study deeply sequenced blood TCR repertoires of about five healthy adults to estimate repertoire size and the extent of clonotype sharing between individuals. Libraries were prepared and TCR repertoires were sequenced by different laboratories using diverse techniques, in order to increase sequencing depth and limit assay-specific biases. Between about 0.94 and 8.9 billion PBMCs per donor were obtained by leukapheresis. What the authors observed across the whole study: Across four donors, around 5% of naive CD4, approximately 3.6% of naive CD8, roughly 2.3% of memory CD4, and about 0.44% of memory CD8 clonotypes were shared. Estimated clonotype richness was generally larger for naive than for memory subsets. Pairwise subsampling indicated that sequencing depth was expected to affect the degree of clonotype sharing among donors. Incomplete sequencing was indicated by rarefaction of sorted-subset datasets, despite the large sequencing depth. Sampling was restricted to blood, and TCR repertoires in tissue are likely to differ from TCR repertoires in blood. Because the study included a small number of donors, the genetic and exposure-history diversity represented was limited. Clonotypes shared by all four sorted-subset donors showed higher generation probabilities than non-shared clonotypes.

On this clone: Its antigen is not yet known. Per-base qualities were not stored, and no clone one base away is much larger.

There are 16 amino acids in the CDR3, from cysteine to phenylalanine inclusive. The only DNA kept is the CDR3, 48 bases in frame from the first base. V is trimmed back by 0 bases and J by 2 bases, and the junction contains 3 bases that no gene match accounts for. Via the germline V gene, CDR1 is LGHNA and CDR2 YSLEER. For the CD8 naive samples, CD45RO-negative cells were positively selected for CCR7, yielding a CD45RA+CCR7+ population from which TemRA cells were excluded. The donors were healthy, HIV-negative adults with no recently reported acute infections or vaccinations. Only Caucasian adults living in Nashville, Tennessee, USA were represented among the donors. After blood collection by leukapheresis, PBMCs were isolated using Ficoll-Histopaque density gradient centrifugation and then cryopreserved in the vapor phase of liquid nitrogen. Purity and quantity of every magnetically sorted T cell population were checked by analytical flow cytometry. From each sorted fraction, genomic DNA was isolated and quantified by UV absorbance on a Nanodrop 2000c.

Using the deep immunoSEQ assay, multiplex PCR amplified TCR CDR3 regions from genomic DNA. Genomic DNA extracted from each cell subset was distributed evenly over all wells of several immunoSEQ 96-well plates, and each plate served as one replicate. Each replicate PCR for sorted subsets received around 210 ng genomic DNA, equal to roughly 30,000 T cell genomes. Purified libraries were quantified with a Qubit 3.0 fluorometer, sized on a Bioanalyzer 2100, and re-quantified with the KAPA Library Quantification kit. Each immunoSEQ 96-well plate was sequenced on its own single-read 150-cycle Illumina NextSeq 550 flow cell. Turning to the authors' computational methods: Because only junctional sequences without quality scores were contained in the immunoSEQ output, filtering matching that applied to full-length reads could not be performed. To assign V/J genes and CDR3, sequences were annotated using PyIR, a Python wrapper for IgBLAST v1.9, with IMGT germline references. Any read was removed if the V/J assignment was weak (E-value above 1e-6), the CDR3 was missing, or the read contained stop codons, out-of-frame junctions, or ambiguous translated residues. A V3J clonotype was defined by an identical inferred V gene, J gene, and CDR3 amino acid sequence. To compute the percentage overlap between repertoires, the number of shared unique clonotypes was divided by the size of the smaller repertoire. Richness of each repertoire was evaluated using RTK rarefaction, the Chao1 estimator, and Recon v2.1 estimates of unobserved clonotypes. For all TCRbeta clonotypes obtained by the gDNA method from a few donors, generation probabilities were computed with OLGA. TCRdb provides this immuneACCESS table in a form limited to in-frame rearrangements. Some clones are lacking; in checked studies, under half of them reflect an unresolved V gene, and why the rest are absent is not known. V and J calls plus clone size are reproduced from that table; the DNA served to infer D and trimming. The sample profile shows under 2,000,000 clones; 85% to 95% of them were found once. Of the sample, 0.95% to 1.5% falls within the top ten clones.

The chain employs TRBV4-3 and TRBJ2-1; the central 8 bases match TRBD2. Material: naive CD8+ T cells sorted from blood. Explained via the paper, the cell subset or site label denotes: CD45RA+CCR7+. This receptor was taken from a young man in good health. The CDR3 protein: CASSQDNSGAYNEQFF. Here is the DNA: TGCGCCAGCAGCCAAGATAATAGCGGGGCCTACAATGAGCAGTTCTTC.